The rows below give T cell receptor beta chains drawn from one sample of a study of shared clonotypes between healthy human individuals. Sequenced by immunoSEQ multiplex PCR; TCRdb stores in-frame clones only, minus some. The table records about 2,200,000 clones, more than 85% of them present only once. The sample comprised naive CD8+ T cells from PBMCs. The origin of the receptors is a man aged 18 to 29 in good health. Some clones in this sample may be carry-over from other donors' samples. CDR3s include the opening cysteine and the closing phenylalanine or tryptophan. D genes are given only for firm matches. Where a row states a size, it is once, few, many or the class of an expanded clone; other rows omit it.

d_call: TRBD2
cdr3_length: 14
j_call: TRBJ2-5
v_call: TRBV9
clone_size: NA
cdr3_aa: CASASSGEQETQYF
cdr3_nt: TGTGCCAGTGCTTCTAGCGGGGAACAAGAGACCCAGTACTTC

d_call: TRBD1
cdr3_length: 15
j_call: TRBJ2-2
v_call: TRBV6-5
clone_size: NA
cdr3_aa: CASSYSTGGAGELFF
cdr3_nt: TGTGCCAGCAGTTACTCGACAGGGGGGGCCGGGGAGCTGTTTTTT

d_call: NA
cdr3_length: 15
j_call: TRBJ2-1
v_call: TRBV9
clone_size: NA
cdr3_aa: CASSGHREGHNEQFF
cdr3_nt: TGTGCCAGCAGCGGACACAGAGAGGGTCATAATGAGCAGTTCTTC

d_call: TRBD1
cdr3_length: 18
j_call: TRBJ1-1
v_call: TRBV27
clone_size: NA
cdr3_aa: CASSLSRWDRGLNTEAFF
cdr3_nt: TGTGCCAGCAGTTTATCCCGCTGGGACAGGGGGCTGAACACTGAAGCTTTCTTT

d_call: NA
cdr3_length: 15
j_call: TRBJ2-7
v_call: TRBV7-2
clone_size: NA
cdr3_aa: CASSFFPGPSYEQYF
cdr3_nt: TGTGCCAGCAGCTTTTTTCCAGGGCCGTCCTACGAGCAGTACTTC

d_call: TRBD1
cdr3_length: 15
j_call: TRBJ1-4
v_call: TRBV7-8
clone_size: NA
cdr3_aa: CASSLASRGNEKLFF
cdr3_nt: TGTGCCAGCAGCTTAGCGAGCAGGGGGAATGAAAAACTGTTTTTT

d_call: NA
cdr3_length: 16
j_call: TRBJ1-1
v_call: TRBV4-3
clone_size: once
cdr3_aa: CASSQGVSTGNTEAFF
cdr3_nt: TGCGCCAGCAGCCAAGGAGTCTCGACAGGGAACACTGAAGCTTTCTTT

d_call: NA
cdr3_length: 13
j_call: TRBJ2-1
v_call: TRBV4-1
clone_size: NA
cdr3_aa: CASSASSYNEQFF
cdr3_nt: TGCGCCAGCAGCGCTAGCTCCTACAATGAGCAGTTCTTC

d_call: NA
cdr3_length: 14
j_call: TRBJ2-7
v_call: TRBV27
clone_size: NA
cdr3_aa: CASSLWSKKDEQYF
cdr3_nt: TGTGCCAGCAGTTTATGGAGCAAGAAAGACGAGCAGTACTTC

d_call: TRBD1
cdr3_length: 17
j_call: TRBJ1-1
v_call: TRBV5-6
clone_size: NA
cdr3_aa: CASSSAGGLVQNTEAFF
cdr3_nt: TGTGCCAGCAGCTCCGCAGGGGGCCTAGTACAGAACACTGAAGCTTTCTTT

d_call: NA
cdr3_length: 14
j_call: TRBJ2-7
v_call: TRBV10-2
clone_size: NA
cdr3_aa: CASGRGLVVYEQYF
cdr3_nt: TGCGCCAGTGGGAGGGGGCTTGTAGTCTACGAGCAGTACTTC

d_call: NA
cdr3_length: 17
j_call: TRBJ1-5
v_call: TRBV4-1
clone_size: once
cdr3_aa: CASSQDLGGMSNQPQHF
cdr3_nt: TGCGCCAGCAGCCAAGATCTGGGGGGGATGAGCAATCAGCCCCAGCATTTT

d_call: NA
cdr3_length: 13
j_call: TRBJ1-1
v_call: TRBV6-5
clone_size: NA
cdr3_aa: CASSYSDDTEAFF
cdr3_nt: TGTGCCAGCAGTTACTCGGATGACACTGAAGCTTTCTTT

d_call: NA
cdr3_length: 14
j_call: TRBJ2-3
v_call: TRBV27
clone_size: once
cdr3_aa: CASTLHLGGDTQYF
cdr3_nt: TGTGCCAGCACCCTCCACCTCGGGGGAGATACGCAGTATTTT